This section outlines one TCR beta chain sequence together with its context. Between the trimmed V and J ends, which lost 0 bases and 4 bases, there was a span of 11 bases. Per germline, CDR1 SGHDN and CDR2 FVKESK. The CDR3 contains 15 residues. This entry is derived from a study of blood T cells in healthy people across ages. A second PCR, run for roughly 6 to 11 cycles, used a sample-barcoded 5' primer plus a J-beta primer mix. MiXCR, applied by TCRdb to the 5' RACE reads, yields one record per CDR3 protein. The table records 1.5 million or so distinct CDR3 sequences, roughly 43% of them present only once. Aged about 6 to 90, donors were systemically healthy Caucasians from Russia.

This chain uses TRBV14 with TRBJ2-3; D remains unclear. The receptor comes from a woman aged 18-30 years in good health. Sequencing was carried out using blood. CDR3 residues: CASSQDYAFSDTQYF. DNA of the CDR3: TGTGCCAGCAGCCAAGATTACGCGTTCTCAGATACGCAGTATTTT.